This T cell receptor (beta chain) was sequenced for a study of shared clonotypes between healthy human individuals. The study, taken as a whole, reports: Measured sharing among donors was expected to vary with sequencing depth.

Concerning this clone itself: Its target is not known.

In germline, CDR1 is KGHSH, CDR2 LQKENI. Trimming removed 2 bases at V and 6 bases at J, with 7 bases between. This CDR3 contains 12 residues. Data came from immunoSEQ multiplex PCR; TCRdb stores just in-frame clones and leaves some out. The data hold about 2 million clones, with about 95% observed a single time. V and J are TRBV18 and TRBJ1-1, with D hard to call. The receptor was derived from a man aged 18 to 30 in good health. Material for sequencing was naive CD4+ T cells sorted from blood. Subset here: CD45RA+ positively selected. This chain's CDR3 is CASSPTWAEAFF. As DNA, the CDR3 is TGTGCCAGCTCACCAACTTGGGCTGAAGCTTTCTTT. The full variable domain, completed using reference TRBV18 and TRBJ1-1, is NAGVMQNPRHLVRRRGQEARLRCSPMKGHSHVYWYRQLPEEGLKFMVYLQKENIIDESGMPKERFSAEFPKEGPSILRIQQVVRGDSAAYFCASSPTWAEAFFGQGTRLTVV.